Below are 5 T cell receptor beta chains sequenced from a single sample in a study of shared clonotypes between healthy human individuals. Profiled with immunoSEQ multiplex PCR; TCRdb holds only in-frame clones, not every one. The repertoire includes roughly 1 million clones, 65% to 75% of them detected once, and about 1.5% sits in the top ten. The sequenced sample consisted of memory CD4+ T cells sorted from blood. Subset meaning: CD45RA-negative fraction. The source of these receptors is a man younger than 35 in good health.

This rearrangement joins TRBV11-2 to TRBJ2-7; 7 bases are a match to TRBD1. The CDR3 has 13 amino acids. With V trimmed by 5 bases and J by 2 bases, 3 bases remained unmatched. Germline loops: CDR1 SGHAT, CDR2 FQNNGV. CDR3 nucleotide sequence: TGTGCCAGCAGCAAGACAGGGCCCTACGAGCAGTACTTC. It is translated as CASSKTGPYEQYF.

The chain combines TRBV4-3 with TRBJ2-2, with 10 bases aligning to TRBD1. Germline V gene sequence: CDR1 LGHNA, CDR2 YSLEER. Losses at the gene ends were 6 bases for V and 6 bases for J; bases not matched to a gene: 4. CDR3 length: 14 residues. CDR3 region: CASRGQGFAGELFF. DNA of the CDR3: TGCGCCAGCAGGGGACAGGGGTTCGCCGGGGAGCTGTTTTTT.

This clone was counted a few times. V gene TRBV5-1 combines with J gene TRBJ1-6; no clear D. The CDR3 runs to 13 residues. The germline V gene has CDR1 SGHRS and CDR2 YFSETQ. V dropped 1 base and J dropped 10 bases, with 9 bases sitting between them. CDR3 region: CASSLTEGSPLHF. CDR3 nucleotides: TGCGCCAGCAGCTTGACAGAAGGCTCACCCCTCCACTTT.

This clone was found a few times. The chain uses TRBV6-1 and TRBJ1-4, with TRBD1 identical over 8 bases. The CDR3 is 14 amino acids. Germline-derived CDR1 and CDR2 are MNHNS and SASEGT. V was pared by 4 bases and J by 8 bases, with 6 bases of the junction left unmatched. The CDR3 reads CASSVSTGDEKLFF. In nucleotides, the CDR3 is TGTGCCAGCAGTGTTTCGACAGGGGACGAAAAACTGTTTTTT.

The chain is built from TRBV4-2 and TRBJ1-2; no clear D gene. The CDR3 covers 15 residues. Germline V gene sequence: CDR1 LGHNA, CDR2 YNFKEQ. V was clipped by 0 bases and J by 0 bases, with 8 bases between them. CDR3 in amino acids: CASSQDPVANYGYTF. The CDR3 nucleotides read TGTGCCAGCAGCCAAGATCCAGTAGCTAACTATGGCTACACCTTC.